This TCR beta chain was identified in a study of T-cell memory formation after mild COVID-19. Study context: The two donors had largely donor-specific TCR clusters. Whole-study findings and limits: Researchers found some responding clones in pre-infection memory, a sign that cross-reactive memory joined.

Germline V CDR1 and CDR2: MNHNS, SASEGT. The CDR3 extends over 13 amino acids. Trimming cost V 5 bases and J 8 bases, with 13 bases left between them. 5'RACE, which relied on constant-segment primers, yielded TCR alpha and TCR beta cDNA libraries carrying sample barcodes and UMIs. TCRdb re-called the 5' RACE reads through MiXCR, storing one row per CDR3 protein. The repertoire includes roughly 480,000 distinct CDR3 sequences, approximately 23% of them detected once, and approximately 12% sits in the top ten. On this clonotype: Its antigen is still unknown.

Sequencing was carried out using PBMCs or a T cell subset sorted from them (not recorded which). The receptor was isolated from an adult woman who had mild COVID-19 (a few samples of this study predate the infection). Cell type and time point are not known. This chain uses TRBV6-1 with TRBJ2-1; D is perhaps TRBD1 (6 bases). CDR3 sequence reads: CASSYTGQHEQFF. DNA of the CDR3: TGTGCCAGCAGTTACACGGGACAACATGAGCAGTTCTTC.